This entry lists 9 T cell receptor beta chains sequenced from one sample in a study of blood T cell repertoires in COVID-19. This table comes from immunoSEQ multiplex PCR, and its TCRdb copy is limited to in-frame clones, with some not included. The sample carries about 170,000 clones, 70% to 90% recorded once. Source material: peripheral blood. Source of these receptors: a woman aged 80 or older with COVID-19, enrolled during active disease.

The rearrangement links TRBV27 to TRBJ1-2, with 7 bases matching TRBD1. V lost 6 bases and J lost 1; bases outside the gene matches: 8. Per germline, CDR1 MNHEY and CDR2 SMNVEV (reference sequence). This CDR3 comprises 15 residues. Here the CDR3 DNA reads TGTGCCAGCAGATTGTACAGGGGCTATAACTATGGCTACACCTTC. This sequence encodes CASRLYRGYNYGYTF.

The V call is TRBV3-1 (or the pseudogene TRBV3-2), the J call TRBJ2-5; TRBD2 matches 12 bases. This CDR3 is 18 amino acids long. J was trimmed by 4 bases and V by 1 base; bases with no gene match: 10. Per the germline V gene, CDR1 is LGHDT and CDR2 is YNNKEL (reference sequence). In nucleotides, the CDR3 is TGTGCCAGCAGCCAAGGGCTCCTAGCGGGGGGGCGAGGAGAGACCCAGTACTTC. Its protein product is CASSQGLLAGGRGETQYF.

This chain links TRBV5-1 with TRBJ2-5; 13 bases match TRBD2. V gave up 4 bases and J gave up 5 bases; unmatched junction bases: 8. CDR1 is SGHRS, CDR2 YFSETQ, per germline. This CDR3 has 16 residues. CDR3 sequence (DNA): TGCGCCAGCAGCCGATGGACTAGCGGGAGAAAGGAGACCCAGTACTTC. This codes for CASSRWTSGRKETQYF.

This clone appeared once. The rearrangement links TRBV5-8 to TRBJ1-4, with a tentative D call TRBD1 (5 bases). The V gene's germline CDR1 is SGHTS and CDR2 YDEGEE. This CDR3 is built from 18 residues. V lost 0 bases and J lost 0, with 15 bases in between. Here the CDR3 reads CASSLVRESAATNEKLFF. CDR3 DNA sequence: TGTGCCAGCAGCTTGGTCAGGGAATCGGCCGCAACTAATGAAAAACTGTTTTTT.

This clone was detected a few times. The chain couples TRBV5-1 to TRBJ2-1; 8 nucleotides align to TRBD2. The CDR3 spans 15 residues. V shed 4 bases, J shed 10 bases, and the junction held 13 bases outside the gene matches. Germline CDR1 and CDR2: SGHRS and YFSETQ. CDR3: CASSRGDSGTGEQFF. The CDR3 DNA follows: TGCGCCAGCAGCAGAGGGGATAGCGGGACGGGAGAGCAGTTCTTC.

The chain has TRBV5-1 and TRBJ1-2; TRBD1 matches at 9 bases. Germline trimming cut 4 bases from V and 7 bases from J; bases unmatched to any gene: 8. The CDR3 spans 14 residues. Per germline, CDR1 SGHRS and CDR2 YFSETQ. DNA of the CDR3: TGCGCCAGCAGCAGACAACAGGGGGCAGGTGGCTACACCTTC. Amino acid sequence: CASSRQQGAGGYTF.

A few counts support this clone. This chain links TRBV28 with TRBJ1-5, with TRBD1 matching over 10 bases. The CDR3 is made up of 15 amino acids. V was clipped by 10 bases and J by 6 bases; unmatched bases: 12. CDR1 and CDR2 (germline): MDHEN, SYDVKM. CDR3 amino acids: CATRQGASSGQPQHF. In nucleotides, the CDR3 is TGTGCCACCAGACAGGGGGCATCGTCGGGTCAGCCCCAGCATTTT.

The DNA of the CDR3 is TGTGCCAGCACCCAGGGGGGACTAGCGGGGAGTACGGACGAGCAGTACTTC. Amino acids: CASTQGGLAGSTDEQYF. The chain employs TRBV28 and TRBJ2-7, with 13 bases matching TRBD2. The germline gives CDR1 MDHEN, CDR2 SYDVKM. This CDR3 spans 17 amino acids. V trimming: 7 bases; J trimming: 5 bases; junction bases outside the gene matches: 14.

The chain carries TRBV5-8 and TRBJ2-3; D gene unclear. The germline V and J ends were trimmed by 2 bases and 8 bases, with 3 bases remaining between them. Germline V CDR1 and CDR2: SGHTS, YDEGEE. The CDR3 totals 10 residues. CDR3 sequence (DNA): TGTGCCAGCAGCTTCGGTACGCAGTATTTT. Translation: CASSFGTQYF.